Ten or more counts support the clone carrying this T cell receptor (beta chain). Its target is not known. TCR beta CDR3 regions were amplified from RNA transcripts. HTBI primers were used for first-round RT-PCR of the TCR CDR3. One entry per CDR3 protein, called by TCRdb with MiXCR from the multiplex PCR reads. The sample shows under 400,000 distinct CDR3 sequences, around 14% of them seen only once. This entry belongs to a study of T cells in Graves' hyperthyroidism and ophthalmopathy. General study points: Appearing also in blood were most of the thyroid clonotypes expanded above 0.001. The model foresaw ophthalmopathy a median around seven months prior to onset.

The CDR3 contains 14 residues. In germline, CDR1 is SGHTA, CDR2 FQGNSA. The ends were cut back, 3 bases at V and 4 bases at J, with 12 bases in the middle. Every diagnosis used clinical symptoms, serum thyroxine and TRAb, thyroid ultrasound and orbital computed tomography. The receptor was derived from a woman aged 60 to 75 with Graves' hyperthyroidism. Source material: blood. This sequence joins TRBV7-2 and TRBJ1-2; D perhaps matches TRBD1 (6 bases). CDR3 protein: CASSLYGTFYGYTF. For the CDR3, the DNA is TGTGCCAGCAGCTTGTACGGGACATTCTATGGCTACACCTTC.